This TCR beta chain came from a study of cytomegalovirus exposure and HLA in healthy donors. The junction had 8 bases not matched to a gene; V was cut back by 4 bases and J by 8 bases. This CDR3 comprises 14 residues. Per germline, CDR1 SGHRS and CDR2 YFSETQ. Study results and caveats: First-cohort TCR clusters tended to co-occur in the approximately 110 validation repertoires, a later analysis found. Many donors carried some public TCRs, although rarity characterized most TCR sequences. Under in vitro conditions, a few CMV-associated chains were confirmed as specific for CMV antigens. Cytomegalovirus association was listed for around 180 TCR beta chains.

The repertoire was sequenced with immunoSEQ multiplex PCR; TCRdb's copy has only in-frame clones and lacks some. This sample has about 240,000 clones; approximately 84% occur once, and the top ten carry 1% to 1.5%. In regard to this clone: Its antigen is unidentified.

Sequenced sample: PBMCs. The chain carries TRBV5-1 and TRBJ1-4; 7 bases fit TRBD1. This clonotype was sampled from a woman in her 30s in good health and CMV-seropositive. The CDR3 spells CASSPTGPGEKLFF. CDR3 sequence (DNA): TGCGCCAGCAGCCCGACAGGGCCCGGGGAAAAACTGTTTTTT.